The 22 T cell receptor beta chains presented below share a single source sample, sequenced in a study of OX40 agonist ivuxolimab in advanced cancers. Sequencing was performed with immunoSEQ multiplex PCR; in TCRdb, only in-frame clones are kept and a portion is missing. Of 55,000 to 60,000 clones in the sample, more than 85% were seen once. The sample was CD4+ or CD8+ T cells sorted from blood, taken in a trial of the OX40 agonist ivuxolimab. Receptors originate from an adult with an advanced solid tumor such as melanoma, head and neck, liver or kidney cancer.

This clone was seen once. The V gene is TRBV9, the J gene TRBJ2-1; possible D gene TRBD2, 5 bases. The CDR3 totals 16 residues. Germline V lookup: CDR1 SGDLS, CDR2 YYNGEE. Trimming removed 3 bases at V and 8 bases at J, with 21 bases between. DNA for the CDR3: TGTGCCAGCAGCGGCACCGGGATACAGATGATCGATGAGCAGTTCTTC. Protein sequence: CASSGTGIQMIDEQFF. Using reference TRBV9 and TRBJ2-1 for the parts outside the CDR3, the full variable domain is DSGVTQTPKHLITATGQRVTLRCSPRSGDLSVYWYQQSLDQGLQFLIQYYNGEERAKGNILERFSAQQFPDLHSELNLSSLELGDSALYFCASSGTGIQMIDEQFFGPGTRLTVL.

This chain uses TRBV27 with TRBJ2-7, with D possibly TRBD2 on 5 matching bases. The germline V gene has CDR1 MNHEY and CDR2 SMNVEV (reference sequence). With 6 bases removed from V and 5 bases from J, the gap between germline ends came to 17 bases. The CDR3 has 14 amino acids. The CDR3 protein is CASSPQDPGNEQYF. The CDR3 DNA reads TGTGCCAGCAGCCCCCAGGACCCGGGGAACGAGCAGTACTTC.

V usage is TRBV13 and J usage is TRBJ2-1; D might be TRBD1 (5 bases). The CDR3 length is 14 residues. The V end was cut by 5 bases, the J end by 8 bases, with 16 bases between. Germline V gene data show CDR1 as PRHDT and CDR2 as FYEKMQ (reference sequence). In DNA form, the CDR3 reads TGTGCCAGCAGCACAGGACACCTTGGGTATGAGCAGTTCTTC. Amino acids: CASSTGHLGYEQFF.

The V call is TRBV28, the J call TRBJ2-7; possibly TRBD1 for D (6 bases). Germline V lookup: CDR1 MDHEN, CDR2 SYDVKM. Trimming shortened V by 8 bases and J by 1 base, and 18 bases separated the two germline ends. This CDR3 is 15 amino acids long. The DNA of the CDR3 is TGTGCCAGCGGATCCGGGACATCTGTTTCCTACGAGCAGTACTTC. Translation: CASGSGTSVSYEQYF.

The rearrangement uses TRBV14 and TRBJ2-5; the D call may be TRBD1 or TRBD2 (5 bases each). V lost 4 bases and J lost 5, with 11 bases in between. The germline V gene has CDR1 SGHDN and CDR2 FVKESK. This CDR3 spans 13 amino acids. CDR3 region: CASSPTRGETQYF. CDR3 nucleotide sequence: TGTGCCAGCAGCCCTACGAGGGGCGAGACCCAGTACTTC.

The chain combines TRBV4-3 with TRBJ2-1, with 10 bases fitting TRBD2. J was trimmed by 3 bases and V by 1 base; bases with no gene match: 3. Germline CDR1 reads LGHNA; CDR2 reads YSLEER. The CDR3 length is 16 residues. CDR3 nucleotide sequence: TGCGCCAGCAGCCAAGTTGGGACTAGCGTCTACAATGAGCAGTTCTTC. This translates into CASSQVGTSVYNEQFF.

The rearrangement links TRBV11-2 to TRBJ2-7, with 11 bases that match TRBD1. J was trimmed by 3 bases and V by 5 bases; bases with no gene match: 0. In germline, CDR1 is SGHAT, CDR2 FQNNGV. CDR3 length equals 13 residues. CDR3 DNA sequence: TGTGCCAGCAGCGGGACAGGGGGCTACGAGCAGTACTTC. Protein sequence: CASSGTGGYEQYF.

This clone showed up just once. The chain employs TRBV15 and TRBJ2-7, with 10 positions matching TRBD1. This CDR3 is built from 13 residues. Germline CDR1 LNHNV, CDR2 YYDKDF (reference sequence). With 5 bases clipped from V and 4 bases from J, the junction kept 2 bases outside the gene matches. CDR3 amino acids: CATSPGQGYEQYF. As DNA, the CDR3 is TGTGCCACCAGCCCGGGACAGGGGTACGAGCAGTACTTC.

The rearrangement uses TRBV19 and TRBJ1-1; no clear D gene. This CDR3 is built from 14 residues. CDR1 is LNHDA, CDR2 SQIVND, per germline (reference sequence). V was clipped by 1 base and J by 1 base, with 7 bases between them. Written as DNA, the CDR3 is TGTGCCAGTAGTATAGGAGGGCCGAACACTGAAGCTTTCTTT. Residues: CASSIGGPNTEAFF.

The chain uses TRBV2 and TRBJ2-7; D possibly corresponds to TRBD1 (6 bases). CDR1 is SNHLY and CDR2 is FYNNEI in the germline V gene. The CDR3 runs to 16 residues. Trimming took 6 bases from V and 3 from J, leaving 21 bases between them. The CDR3 DNA follows: TGTGCCAGCAGCGGACCCCGAGGGGGAAAGCTCTACGAGCAGTACTTC. It is translated as CASSGPRGGKLYEQYF. The variable domain in full, with the rest retrieved from reference TRBV2 and TRBJ2-7, is EPEVTQTPSHQVTQMGQEVILRCVPISNHLYFYWYRQILGQKVEFLVSFYNNEISEKSEIFDDQFSVERPDGSNFTLKIRSTKLEDSAMYFCASSGPRGGKLYEQYFGPGTRLTVT.

The rearrangement joins TRBV19 to TRBJ1-2, with D perhaps matching TRBD1 (5 bases). Germline-derived CDR1 and CDR2 are LNHDA and SQIVND (reference sequence). V lost 5 bases, J lost 1 base, and 11 bases lay in between. The CDR3 totals 14 residues. This CDR3 is CASSPGPVNYGYTF. The CDR3 DNA sequence: TGTGCCAGTAGTCCGGGGCCCGTTAACTATGGCTACACCTTC.

The genes are TRBV27 and TRBJ2-7, with TRBD1 identical over 8 bases. The CDR3 is made up of 15 amino acids. V shed 6 bases, J shed 4 bases, and the junction held 11 bases outside the gene matches. CDR1 MNHEY and CDR2 SMNVEV come from the germline V gene (reference sequence). The CDR3, as DNA: TGTGCCAGCAGCCCACTTGACAGGGGTAAGTACGAGCAGTACTTC. Translated: CASSPLDRGKYEQYF.

V is TRBV28 and J is TRBJ2-5, with TRBD2 identical over 10 bases. Unmatched junction bases numbered 12, after V lost 2 bases and J lost 0 bases. Per germline, CDR1 MDHEN and CDR2 SYDVKM. CDR3 length: 19 residues. The CDR3 loop reads CASSLGGLAGEGYQETQYF. CDR3 in DNA: TGTGCCAGCAGTTTAGGGGGGCTAGCGGGAGAGGGGTACCAAGAGACCCAGTACTTC.

V and J are TRBV9 and TRBJ2-7; no clear D gene. The CDR3 is made up of 15 amino acids. In germline, CDR1 is SGDLS, CDR2 YYNGEE. The V end was cut by 0 bases, the J end by 7 bases, with 17 bases between. The CDR3, as DNA: TGTGCCAGCAGCGTAGAAGGATGGCCCGCGGAGGAGCAGTACTTC. Translation gives CASSVEGWPAEEQYF.

The J gene is TRBJ2-2, the V gene TRBV4-3; 8 nucleotides match TRBD2. The CDR3 runs 15 residues. Unmatched junction bases numbered 4, after V lost 4 bases and J lost 3 bases. Germline V gives CDR1 LGHNA, CDR2 YSLEER. The CDR3 nucleotides read TGCGCCAGCAGCCCAAGCGGGAGCCACACCGGGGAGCTGTTTTTT. Translated: CASSPSGSHTGELFF.

The V and J genes are TRBV9 and TRBJ2-5, with TRBD1 matching 9 bases. The V and J ends lost 3 bases and 7 bases, in that order; junction bases with no gene match: 4. Germline V lookup: CDR1 SGDLS, CDR2 YYNGEE. This CDR3 is built from 13 residues. The CDR3 sequence is CASSGQGGVTQYF. As DNA, the CDR3 is TGTGCCAGCAGCGGACAGGGGGGCGTGACCCAGTACTTC.

The chain links TRBV9 to TRBJ1-2; no firm D call. The CDR3 loop spans 13 amino acids. Trimming stripped 4 bases from V and 5 bases from J, with 12 bases between. Germline V gives CDR1 SGDLS, CDR2 YYNGEE. The CDR3 DNA sequence: TGTGCCAGCAGCCCGGGGTCTGGATATGGCTACACCTTC. This codes for CASSPGSGYGYTF.

The chain is built from TRBV10-2 and TRBJ1-6; D may be TRBD1 (6 bases). Between the trimmed V and J ends, which lost 6 bases and 7 bases, there was a span of 19 bases. Germline CDR1 WSHSY, CDR2 SAAADI. The CDR3 is 16 amino acids. This CDR3 reads CASSLPPTGFNSPLHF. The CDR3 DNA reads as TGCGCCAGCAGCCTCCCCCCTACAGGGTTCAATTCACCCCTCCACTTT.

This clone was seen only once. The rearrangement joins TRBV5-4 to TRBJ2-7; 9 bases agree with TRBD1. V gave up 9 bases and J gave up 2 bases; unmatched junction bases: 9. CDR3 length: 14 residues. Germline CDR1 reads SGHNT; CDR2 reads YYREEE (reference sequence). CDR3 loop: CATATGGKTYEQYF. DNA for the CDR3: TGTGCCACCGCGACAGGGGGAAAGACCTACGAGCAGTACTTC.

The chain employs TRBV6-1 and TRBJ2-2; D may be TRBD2 (6 bases). Trimming removed 10 bases at V and 5 bases at J, with 14 bases between. The CDR3 is made up of 13 amino acids. Germline assignment: CDR1 MNHNS and CDR2 SASEGT. The CDR3 sequence: CANRGDGTGELFF. CDR3 nucleotide sequence: TGTGCCAACCGCGGGGATGGGACCGGGGAGCTGTTTTTT.

The chain carries TRBV9 and TRBJ2-3, with D possibly being TRBD1 or TRBD2 (5 bases each). The V end lost 0 bases, the J end lost 6 bases, and 8 bases lay between the germline ends. CDR1 and CDR2 (germline): SGDLS, YYNGEE. The CDR3 has 13 residues. The CDR3 nucleotides read TGTGCCAGCAGCGTAGTGGGGGAGGATACGCAGTATTTT. This sequence encodes CASSVVGEDTQYF.

The DNA of the CDR3 is TGTGCCAGCAGCCCGGCAGGGGCATTAGCGGGAGTTAATTCCTACGAGCAGTACTTC. Translation gives CASSPAGALAGVNSYEQYF. V gene TRBV9 combines with J gene TRBJ2-7; 9 positions match TRBD2. Germline CDR1 SGDLS, CDR2 YYNGEE. CDR3 length: 19 amino acids. V shed 4 bases and J 1 base; nucleotides not matched to a gene: 18.